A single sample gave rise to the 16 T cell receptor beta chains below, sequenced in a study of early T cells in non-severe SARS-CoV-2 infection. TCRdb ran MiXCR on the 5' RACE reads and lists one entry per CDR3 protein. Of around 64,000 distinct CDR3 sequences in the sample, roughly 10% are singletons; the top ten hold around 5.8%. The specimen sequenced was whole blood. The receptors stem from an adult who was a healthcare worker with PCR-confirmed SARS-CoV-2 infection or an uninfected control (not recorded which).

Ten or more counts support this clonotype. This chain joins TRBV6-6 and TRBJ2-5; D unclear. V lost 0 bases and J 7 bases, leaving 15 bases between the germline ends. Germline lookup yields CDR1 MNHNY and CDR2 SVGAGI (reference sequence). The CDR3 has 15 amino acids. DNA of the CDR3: TGTGCCAGCAGTTACTCGGAATTCCTGATGGTGACCCAGTACTTC. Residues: CASSYSEFLMVTQYF.

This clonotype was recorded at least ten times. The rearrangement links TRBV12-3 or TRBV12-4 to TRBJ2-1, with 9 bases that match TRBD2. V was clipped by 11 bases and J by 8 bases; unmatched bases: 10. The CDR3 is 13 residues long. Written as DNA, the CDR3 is TGTGCCGGGATAGGACTAGCGATAGATGAGCAGTTCTTC. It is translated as CAGIGLAIDEQFF.

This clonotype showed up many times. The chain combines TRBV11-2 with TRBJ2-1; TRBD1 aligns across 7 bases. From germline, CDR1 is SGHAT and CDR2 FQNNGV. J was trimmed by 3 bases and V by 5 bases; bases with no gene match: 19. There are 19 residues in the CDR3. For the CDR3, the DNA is TGTGCCAGCAGCCCTGGACAGGCCACGGCATCGAGGAGCTACAATGAGCAGTTCTTC. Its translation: CASSPGQATASRSYNEQFF.

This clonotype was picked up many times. The CDR3 spells CASSFDNNYGYTF. The DNA of the CDR3 is TGCGCCAGCAGCTTTGACAATAACTATGGCTACACCTTC. The rearrangement links TRBV5-1 to TRBJ1-2, with D unclear. V lost 2 bases and J lost 1, with 6 bases in between. Germline CDR1 is SGHRS and CDR2 is YFSETQ. The CDR3 is made up of 13 amino acids.

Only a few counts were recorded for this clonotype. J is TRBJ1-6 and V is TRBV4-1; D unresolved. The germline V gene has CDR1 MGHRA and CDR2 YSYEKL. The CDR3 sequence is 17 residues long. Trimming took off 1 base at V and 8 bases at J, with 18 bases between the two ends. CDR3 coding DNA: TGCGCCAGCAGCCAAGGTCCTCTCGGCAGCGGGTATTCACCCCTCCACTTT. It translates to CASSQGPLGSGYSPLHF.

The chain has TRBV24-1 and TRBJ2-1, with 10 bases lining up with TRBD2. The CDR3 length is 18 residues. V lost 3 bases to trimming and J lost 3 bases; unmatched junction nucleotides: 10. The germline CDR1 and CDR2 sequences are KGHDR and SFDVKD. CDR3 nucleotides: TGTGCCACCAGTGATGGGGGGCTTGGACTAGCGGACTACAATGAGCAGTTCTTC. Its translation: CATSDGGLGLADYNEQFF.

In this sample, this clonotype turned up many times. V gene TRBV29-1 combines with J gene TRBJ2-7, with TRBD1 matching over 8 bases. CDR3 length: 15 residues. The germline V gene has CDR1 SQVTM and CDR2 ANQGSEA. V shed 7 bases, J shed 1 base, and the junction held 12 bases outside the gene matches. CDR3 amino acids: CSAKDRAGVSYEQYF. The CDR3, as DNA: TGCAGCGCCAAGGACAGGGCCGGGGTGTCCTACGAGCAGTACTTC.

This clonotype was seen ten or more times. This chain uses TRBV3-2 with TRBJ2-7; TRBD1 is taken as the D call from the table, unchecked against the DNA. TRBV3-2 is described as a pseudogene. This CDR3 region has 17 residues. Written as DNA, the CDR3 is TGTGCCAGCAGCCAAGAAGAAGCCCCCGTGCACTCCTACGAGCAGTACTTC. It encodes CASSQEEAPVHSYEQYF.

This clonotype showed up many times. CDR3 sequence: CAITEGLAGGTYNEQFF. In DNA form, the CDR3 reads TGTGCCATCACCGAGGGACTAGCGGGGGGAACCTACAATGAGCAGTTCTTC. The rearrangement links TRBV10-3 to TRBJ2-1; 15 positions agree with TRBD2. After removal of 7 bases from V and 2 bases from J, the junction contained 6 bases not matched to a gene. The CDR3 sequence is 17 residues long. From germline, CDR1 is ENHRY and CDR2 SYGVKD.

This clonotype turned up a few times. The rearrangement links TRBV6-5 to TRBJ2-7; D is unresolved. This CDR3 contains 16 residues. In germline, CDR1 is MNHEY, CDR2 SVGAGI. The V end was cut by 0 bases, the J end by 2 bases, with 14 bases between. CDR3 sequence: CASSYSKFGSTYEQYF. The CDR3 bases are TGTGCCAGCAGTTACTCGAAATTCGGCAGCACCTACGAGCAGTACTTC.

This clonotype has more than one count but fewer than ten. The CDR3, as DNA: TGCAGTGCTAGAGAGGGGGCTTACGAGCAGTACTTC. Its protein product is CSAREGAYEQYF. The rearrangement links TRBV20-1 to TRBJ2-7; possible D gene TRBD1, 6 bases. The length of the CDR3 is 12 residues. Germline V CDR1 and CDR2: DFQATT, SNEGSKA (reference sequence). Between the trimmed V and J ends, which lost 0 bases and 4 bases, there was a span of 7 bases.

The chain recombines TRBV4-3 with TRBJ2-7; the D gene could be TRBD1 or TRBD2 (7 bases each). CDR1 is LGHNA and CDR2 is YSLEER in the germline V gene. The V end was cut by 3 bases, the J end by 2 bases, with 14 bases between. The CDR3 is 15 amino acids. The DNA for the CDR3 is TGCGCCAGCAGCCAGGGGCCAGGGGGGGCCTACGAGCAGTACTTC. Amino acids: CASSQGPGGAYEQYF.

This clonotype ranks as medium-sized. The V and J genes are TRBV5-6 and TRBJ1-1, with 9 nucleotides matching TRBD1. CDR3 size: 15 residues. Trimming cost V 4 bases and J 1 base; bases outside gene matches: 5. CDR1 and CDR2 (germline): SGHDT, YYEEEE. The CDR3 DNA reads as TGTGCCAGCAGCCTCCGGGACAGGGCGAACACTGAAGCTTTCTTT. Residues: CASSLRDRANTEAFF.

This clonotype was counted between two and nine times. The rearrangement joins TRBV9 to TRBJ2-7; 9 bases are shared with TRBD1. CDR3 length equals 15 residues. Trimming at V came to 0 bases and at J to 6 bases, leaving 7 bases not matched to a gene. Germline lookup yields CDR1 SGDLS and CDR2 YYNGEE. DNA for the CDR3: TGTGCCAGCAGCGTAGCACCGGGACAGGGACGCGAGCAGTACTTC. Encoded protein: CASSVAPGQGREQYF.

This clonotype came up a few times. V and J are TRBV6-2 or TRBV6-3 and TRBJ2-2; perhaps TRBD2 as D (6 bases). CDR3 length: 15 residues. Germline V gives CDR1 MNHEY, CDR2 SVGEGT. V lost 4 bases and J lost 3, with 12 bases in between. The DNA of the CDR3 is TGTGCCAGCAGTTCCATGACTAGATACACCGGGGAGCTGTTTTTT. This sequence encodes CASSSMTRYTGELFF.

The CDR3 reads CASSQADQPQHF. The CDR3 nucleotides are TGTGCCAGCAGCCAGGCGGATCAGCCCCAGCATTTT. The V gene is TRBV12-3 or TRBV12-4, the J gene TRBJ1-5; D gene uncertain. Trimming took off 6 bases at V and 5 bases at J, with 8 bases between the two ends. The CDR3 is made up of 12 amino acids.